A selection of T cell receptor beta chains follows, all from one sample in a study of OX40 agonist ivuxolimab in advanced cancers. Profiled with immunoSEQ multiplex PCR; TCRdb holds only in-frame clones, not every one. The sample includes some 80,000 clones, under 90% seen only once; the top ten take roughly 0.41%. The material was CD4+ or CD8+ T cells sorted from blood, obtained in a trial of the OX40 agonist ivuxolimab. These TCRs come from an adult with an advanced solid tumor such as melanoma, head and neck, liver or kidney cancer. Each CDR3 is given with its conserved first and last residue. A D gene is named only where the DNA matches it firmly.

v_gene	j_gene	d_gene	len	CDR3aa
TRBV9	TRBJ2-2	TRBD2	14	CASGTSGTIGELFF
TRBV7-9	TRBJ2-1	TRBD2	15	CASSKSSGGYNEQFF
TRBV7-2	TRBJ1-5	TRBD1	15	CASSLRTGSGQPQHF
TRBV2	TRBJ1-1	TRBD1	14	CASSQRQGNTEAFF
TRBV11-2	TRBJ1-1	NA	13	CASNPPGRAEAFF
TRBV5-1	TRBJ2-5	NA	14	CASSLGHMEETQYF
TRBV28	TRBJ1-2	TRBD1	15	CASSFGQGTVYGYTF
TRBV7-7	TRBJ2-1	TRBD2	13	CASSLGLAGEQFF
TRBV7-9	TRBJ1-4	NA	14	CASSSSGGGEKLFF
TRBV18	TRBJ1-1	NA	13	CASSPAGGTEAFF
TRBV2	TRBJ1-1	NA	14	CASTPTNKNTEAFF
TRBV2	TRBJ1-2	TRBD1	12	CAGTGEGYGYTF
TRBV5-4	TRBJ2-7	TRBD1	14	CASSPWTGGHEQYF
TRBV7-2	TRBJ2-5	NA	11	CASSPKETQYF
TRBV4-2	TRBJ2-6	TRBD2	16	CASSHQRGSGANVLTF
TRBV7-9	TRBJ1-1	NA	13	CASSLTGGDEAFF
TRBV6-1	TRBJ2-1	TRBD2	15	CASRRTSGGYNEQFF